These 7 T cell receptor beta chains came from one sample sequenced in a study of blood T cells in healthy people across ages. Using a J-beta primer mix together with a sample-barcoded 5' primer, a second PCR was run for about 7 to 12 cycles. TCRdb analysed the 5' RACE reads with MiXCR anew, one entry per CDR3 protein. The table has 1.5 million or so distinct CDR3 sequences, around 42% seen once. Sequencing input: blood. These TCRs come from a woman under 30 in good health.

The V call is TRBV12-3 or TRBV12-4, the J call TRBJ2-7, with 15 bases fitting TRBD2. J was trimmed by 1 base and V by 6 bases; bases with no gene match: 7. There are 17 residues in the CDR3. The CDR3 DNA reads TGTGCCAGCAGGAGGACTAGCGGGAGGGCCGGGTCCTACGAGCAGTACTTC. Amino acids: CASRRTSGRAGSYEQYF.

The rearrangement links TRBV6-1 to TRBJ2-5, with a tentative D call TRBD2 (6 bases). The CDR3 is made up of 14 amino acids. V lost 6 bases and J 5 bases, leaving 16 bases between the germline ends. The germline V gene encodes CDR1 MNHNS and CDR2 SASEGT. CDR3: CASRKASAGETQYF. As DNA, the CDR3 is TGTGCCAGCAGGAAGGCTAGCGCCGGGGAGACCCAGTACTTC.

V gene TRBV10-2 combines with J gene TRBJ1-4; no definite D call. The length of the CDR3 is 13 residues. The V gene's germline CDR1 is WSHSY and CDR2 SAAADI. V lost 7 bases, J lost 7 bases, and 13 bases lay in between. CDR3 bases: TGCGCCAGCAAGTTAAACATCGGTGAAAAACTGTTTTTT. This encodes CASKLNIGEKLFF.

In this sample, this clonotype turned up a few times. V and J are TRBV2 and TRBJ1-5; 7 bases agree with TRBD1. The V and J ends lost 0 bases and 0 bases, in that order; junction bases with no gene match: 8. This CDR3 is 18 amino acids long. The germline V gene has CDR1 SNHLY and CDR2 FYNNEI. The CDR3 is CASSEAGQGGYSNQPQHF. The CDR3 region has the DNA TGTGCCAGCAGTGAAGCGGGCCAGGGGGGATATAGCAATCAGCCCCAGCATTTT.

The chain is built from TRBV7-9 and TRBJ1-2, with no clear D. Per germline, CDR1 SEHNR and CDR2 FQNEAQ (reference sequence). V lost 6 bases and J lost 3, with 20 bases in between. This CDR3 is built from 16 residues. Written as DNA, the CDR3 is TGTGCCAGCAGTGTACTAGAAGGGAAAGCGGACTATGGCTACACCTTC. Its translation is CASSVLEGKADYGYTF.

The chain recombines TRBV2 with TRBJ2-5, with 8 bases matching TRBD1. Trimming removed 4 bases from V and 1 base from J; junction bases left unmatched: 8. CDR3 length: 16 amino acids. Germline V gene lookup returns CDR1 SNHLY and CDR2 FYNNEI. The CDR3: CASSVQGAPLQETQYF. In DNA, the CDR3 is TGTGCCAGCAGTGTCCAGGGGGCCCCGCTCCAAGAGACCCAGTACTTC.

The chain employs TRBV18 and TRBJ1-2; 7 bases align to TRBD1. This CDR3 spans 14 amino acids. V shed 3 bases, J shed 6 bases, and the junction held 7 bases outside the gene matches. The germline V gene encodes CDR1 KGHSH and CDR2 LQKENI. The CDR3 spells CASSPAGGLNGYTF. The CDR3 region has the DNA TGTGCCAGCTCACCGGCAGGGGGATTAAATGGCTACACCTTC.